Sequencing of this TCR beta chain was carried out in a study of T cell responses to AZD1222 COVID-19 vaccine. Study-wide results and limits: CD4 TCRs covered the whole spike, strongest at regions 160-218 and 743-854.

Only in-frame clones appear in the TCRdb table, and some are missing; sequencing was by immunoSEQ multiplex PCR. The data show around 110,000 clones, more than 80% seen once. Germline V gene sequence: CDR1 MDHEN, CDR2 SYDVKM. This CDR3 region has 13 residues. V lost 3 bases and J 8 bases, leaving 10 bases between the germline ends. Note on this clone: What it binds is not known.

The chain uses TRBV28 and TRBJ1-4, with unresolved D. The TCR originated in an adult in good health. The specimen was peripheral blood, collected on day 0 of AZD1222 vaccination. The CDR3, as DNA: TGTGCCAGCAGTTTCCCGCAGAAAGAAAAACTGTTTTTT. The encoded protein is CASSFPQKEKLFF.